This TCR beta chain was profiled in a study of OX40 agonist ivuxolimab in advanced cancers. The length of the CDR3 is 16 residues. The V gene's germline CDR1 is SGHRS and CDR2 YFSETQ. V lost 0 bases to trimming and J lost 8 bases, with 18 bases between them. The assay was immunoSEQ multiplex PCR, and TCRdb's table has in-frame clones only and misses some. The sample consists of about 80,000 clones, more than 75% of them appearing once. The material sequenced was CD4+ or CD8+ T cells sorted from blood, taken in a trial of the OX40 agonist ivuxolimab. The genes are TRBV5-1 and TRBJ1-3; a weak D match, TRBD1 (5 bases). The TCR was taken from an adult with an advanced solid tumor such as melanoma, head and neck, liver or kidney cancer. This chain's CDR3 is CASSLAPGFQGHTIYF. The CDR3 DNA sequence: TGCGCCAGCAGCTTGGCCCCAGGTTTCCAGGGACACACCATATATTTT.